The next 11 T cell receptor beta chains were all read from a single sample in a study of radiotherapy plus CTLA-4 blockade in lung cancer (dated by TCRdb to between 2017 and 2018). Library generation was performed with the immunoSEQ multiplex PCR assay. The source is immuneACCESS, and TCRdb retained only in-frame sequences with V and J called. Part of the clones is not carried over; for the studies checked, unresolved V genes explain less than half of this, and the remainder is unexplained. This sample holds almost 55,000 clones; approximately 80% were observed only once. The ten most abundant clones make up 2.5% to 4% of the sample. The specimen comprised peripheral blood, sampled from a patient treated with radiotherapy plus ipilimumab. Receptors originate from a human donor with non-small cell lung cancer who had a partial response to radiotherapy plus ipilimumab.

The chain combines TRBV6-1 with TRBJ2-7; 8 nucleotides line up with TRBD1. V was pared by 5 bases and J by 3 bases, with 3 bases of the junction left unmatched. Per germline, CDR1 MNHNS and CDR2 SASEGT. There are 13 residues in the CDR3. CDR3 loop: CASSIDRGYEQYF. The CDR3 coding sequence is TGTGCCAGCAGTATCGACAGGGGCTACGAGCAGTACTTC.

In this sample, this clone turned up once. V gene TRBV7-3 combines with J gene TRBJ2-3; 7 bases are shared with TRBD1. This CDR3 is built from 16 residues. Per germline, CDR1 SGHTA and CDR2 FQGTGA. The trim removed 1 base at V and 0 bases at J, leaving 4 bases unmatched. CDR3 in amino acids: CASSLNPGGSTDTQYF. CDR3 DNA: TGTGCCAGCAGCTTAAATCCAGGGGGAAGCACAGATACGCAGTATTTT.

This clone was detected a few times. The chain is built from TRBV27 and TRBJ2-2, with 9 bases matching TRBD1. This CDR3 spans 18 amino acids. Germline CDR1 and CDR2: MNHEY and SMNVEV (reference sequence). With 1 base clipped from V and 7 bases from J, the junction kept 13 bases outside the gene matches. DNA of the CDR3: TGTGCCAGCAGTTTATTCCAGACGGGACAGGGTTTTTACGGGGAGCTGTTTTTT. Translating it yields CASSLFQTGQGFYGELFF.

The chain carries TRBV5-4 and TRBJ1-1; TRBD1 matches 10 bases. Germline CDR1 reads SGHNT; CDR2 reads YYREEE (reference sequence). CDR3 length equals 16 residues. The junction had 6 bases not matched to a gene; V was cut back by 0 bases and J by 4 bases. CDR3 amino acids: CASSLARRQGATEAFF. In DNA form, the CDR3 reads TGTGCCAGCAGCTTGGCCCGGAGACAGGGGGCCACTGAAGCTTTCTTT.

The CDR3: CASSQSIGTEAFF. The CDR3 region has the DNA TGTGCCAGCAGCCAAAGTATCGGGACTGAAGCTTTCTTT. V usage is TRBV4-2 and J usage is TRBJ1-1, with D unclear. This CDR3 comprises 13 residues. In germline, CDR1 is LGHNA, CDR2 YNFKEQ. With 2 bases removed from V and 5 bases from J, the gap between germline ends came to 9 bases.

This clone was observed a single time. The genes are TRBV19 and TRBJ1-2; D ambiguous. The ends were cut back, 7 bases at V and 0 bases at J, with 9 bases in the middle. The CDR3 has 13 residues. The germline V gene has CDR1 LNHDA and CDR2 SQIVND (reference sequence). CDR3 DNA sequence: TGTGCCAGTACGGCAGACTCTAACTATGGCTACACCTTC. This encodes CASTADSNYGYTF.

This clone was observed a single time. The chain has TRBV11-1 and TRBJ2-5; possibly TRBD2 for D (6 bases). Matching the DNA end better, TRBJ2-7 makes the J call doubtful. This CDR3 has 15 residues. CDR1 is SGHAT, CDR2 FQDESV, per germline (reference sequence). The CDR3 is CASSLGGGPISEQYF. The CDR3 nucleotides read TGTGCCAGCAGCTTAGGCGGAGGGCCGATTTCCGAGCAGTACTTC.

This rearrangement joins TRBV28 to TRBJ2-5; 12 bases map to TRBD2. Trimming took 5 bases from V and 1 from J; bases not matched to a gene: 8. This CDR3 has 17 amino acids. CDR1 MDHEN and CDR2 SYDVKM come from the germline V gene. The CDR3 coding sequence is TGTGCCAGCAGTCCCACCACTAGCGGGGGGACCCAAGAGACCCAGTACTTC. Its translation is CASSPTTSGGTQETQYF.

The chain uses TRBV7-8 and TRBJ1-1; 7 bases fit TRBD1. The CDR3 has 18 residues. Germline CDR1 SGHVS, CDR2 FQNEAQ. J gave up 0 bases and V 1 base, and 11 bases lay outside the gene matches. CDR3 sequence: CASSLVGGGGGLNTEAFF. The DNA of the CDR3 is TGTGCCAGCAGCTTAGTAGGAGGGGGCGGCGGACTGAACACTGAAGCTTTCTTT.

V usage is TRBV7-8 and J usage is TRBJ2-7; 7 bases agree with TRBD1. Germline CDR1 SGHVS, CDR2 FQNEAQ. This CDR3 has 15 amino acids. Germline trimming cut 6 bases from V and 6 bases from J; bases unmatched to any gene: 14. CDR3 region: CASSRKTGWFSEQYF. For the CDR3, the DNA is TGTGCCAGCAGTCGAAAGACAGGGTGGTTCAGCGAGCAGTACTTC.

This chain joins TRBV7-3 and TRBJ2-5; 9 nucleotides line up with TRBD2. Germline V gene sequence: CDR1 SGHTA, CDR2 FQGTGA. The ends lost 5 bases at V and 4 bases at J; junction bases unmatched: 8. The CDR3 covers 15 residues. The CDR3 DNA sequence: TGTGCCAGCAGCCCGGGCGGGGGGGCGAGAGAGACCCAGTACTTC. Its protein product is CASSPGGGARETQYF. Together with reference TRBV7-3 and TRBJ2-5, the CDR3 gives the full variable domain: GAGVSQTPSNKVTEKGKYVELRCDPISGHTALYWYRQSLGQGPEFLIYFQGTGAADDSGLPNDRFFAVRPEGSVSTLKIQRTERGDSAVYLCASSPGGGARETQYFGPGTRLLVL.